The clone carrying this T cell receptor (beta chain) was seen just once. V lost 4 bases to trimming and J lost 3 bases; unmatched junction nucleotides: 8. Per the germline V gene, CDR1 is SGHTS and CDR2 is YDEGEE. The CDR3 runs 15 residues. Generated by immunoSEQ multiplex PCR, the TCRdb table keeps only in-frame clones and is missing some. Of about 220,000 clones in the sample, 82% were seen once. The entry originates in a study of blood T cell repertoires in COVID-19. The source of this sequence is a woman aged 55-70 years who had recovered from COVID-19. V and J are TRBV5-8 and TRBJ2-3; 7 bases line up with TRBD1. Sequencing was performed on PBMCs or T cells enriched from blood (not recorded which). The DNA of the CDR3 is TGTGCCAGCAGCCTCCGACAGGGTCAAACAGATACGCAGTATTTT. Translated, it gives CASSLRQGQTDTQYF. The variable domain in full, completed from reference TRBV5-8 and TRBJ2-3, reads EAGVTQSPTHLIKTRGQQATLRCSPISGHTSVYWYQQALGLGLQFLLWYDEGEERNRGNFPPRFSGRQFPNYSSELNVNALELEDSALYLCASSLRQGQTDTQYFGPGTRLTVL.